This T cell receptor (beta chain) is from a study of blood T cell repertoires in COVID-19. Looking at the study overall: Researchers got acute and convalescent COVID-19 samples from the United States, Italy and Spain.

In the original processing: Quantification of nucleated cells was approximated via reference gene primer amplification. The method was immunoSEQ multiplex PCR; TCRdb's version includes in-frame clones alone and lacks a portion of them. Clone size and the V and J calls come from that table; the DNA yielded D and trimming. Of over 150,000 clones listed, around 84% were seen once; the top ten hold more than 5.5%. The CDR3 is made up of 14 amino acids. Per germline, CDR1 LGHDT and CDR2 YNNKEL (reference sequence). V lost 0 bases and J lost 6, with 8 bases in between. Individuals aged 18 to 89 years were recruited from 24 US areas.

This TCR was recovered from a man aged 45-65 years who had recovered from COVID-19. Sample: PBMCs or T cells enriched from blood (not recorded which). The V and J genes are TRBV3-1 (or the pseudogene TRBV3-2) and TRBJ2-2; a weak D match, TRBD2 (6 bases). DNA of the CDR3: TGTGCCAGCAGCCAAGAGGGAGGTCCCGGGGAGCTGTTTTTT. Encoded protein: CASSQEGGPGELFF.